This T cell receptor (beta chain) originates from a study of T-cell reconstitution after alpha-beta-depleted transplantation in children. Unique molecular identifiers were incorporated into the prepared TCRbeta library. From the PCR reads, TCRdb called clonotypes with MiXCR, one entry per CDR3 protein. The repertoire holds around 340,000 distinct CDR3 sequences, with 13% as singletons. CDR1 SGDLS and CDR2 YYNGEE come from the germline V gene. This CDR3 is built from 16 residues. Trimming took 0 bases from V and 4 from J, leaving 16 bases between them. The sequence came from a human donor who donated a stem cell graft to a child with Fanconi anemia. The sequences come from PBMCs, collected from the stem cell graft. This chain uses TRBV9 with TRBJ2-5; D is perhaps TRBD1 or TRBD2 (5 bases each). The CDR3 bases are TGTGCCAGCAGCGTAGAGGGACGCTCGTTCGGAGAGACCCAGTACTTC. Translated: CASSVEGRSFGETQYF.